These 28 T cell receptor beta chains were all obtained from the same sample, sequenced in a study of cytomegalovirus exposure and HLA in healthy donors. PCR used 60 Vbeta primers and 13 Jbeta primers. The data were produced by immunoSEQ multiplex PCR, yet TCRdb's version contains in-frame clones alone and is incomplete. The data show about 130,000 clones, 74% seen once. The specimen was PBMCs. The receptors come from a male donor in good health and CMV-seronegative.

This chain uses TRBV5-1 with TRBJ2-7, with D possibly TRBD1 on 6 matching bases. Trimming left V 0 bases short and J 3 bases short, with 13 bases between. The germline V gene has CDR1 SGHRS and CDR2 YFSETQ. The length of the CDR3 is 15 residues. In nucleotides, the CDR3 is TGCGCCAGCAGCTTGGAGGGGGACATTAACTACGAGCAGTACTTC. The encoded protein is CASSLEGDINYEQYF.

This sequence joins TRBV7-2 and TRBJ2-7; 7 bases line up with TRBD1. The germline CDR1 and CDR2 sequences are SGHTA and FQGNSA. The CDR3 is 13 amino acids. The V gene end was trimmed by 5 bases and the J gene end by 2 bases; junction bases not matched to a gene: 3. The CDR3 region is CASSRGQAYEQYF. In DNA form, the CDR3 reads TGTGCCAGCAGCCGAGGACAGGCCTACGAGCAGTACTTC. The full variable domain, rest sourced from reference TRBV7-2 and TRBJ2-7, is GAGVSQSPSNKVTEKGKDVELRCDPISGHTALYWYRQSLGQGLEFLIYFQGNSAPDKSGLPSDRFSAERTGGSVSTLTIQRTQQEDSAVYLCASSRGQAYEQYFGPGTRLTVT.

This clone was seen just once. The chain joins TRBV4-2 to TRBJ2-2; 16 bases map to TRBD2. The CDR3 runs 21 residues. V gave up 0 bases and J gave up 7 bases; unmatched junction bases: 14. Germline CDR1 reads LGHNA; CDR2 reads YNFKEQ. The CDR3, as DNA: TGTGCCAGCAGCCAAGATCGCCCGGGACTAGCGGGGGGGAGGGTTTTCGGGGAGCTGTTTTTT. Translation: CASSQDRPGLAGGRVFGELFF.

This clone was seen only once. V gene TRBV6-1 combines with J gene TRBJ2-7; 8 nucleotides agree with TRBD2. The V gene's germline CDR1 is MNHNS and CDR2 SASEGT. The CDR3 is made up of 14 amino acids. Germline trimming cut 6 bases from V and 2 bases from J; bases unmatched to any gene: 6. CDR3 DNA: TGTGCCAGCAGCCGAAGCGGGGGAACCTACGAGCAGTACTTC. As protein: CASSRSGGTYEQYF.

This clone has a handful of counts. V gene TRBV27 combines with J gene TRBJ2-3; weak D call: TRBD1 (6 bases). The CDR3 is made up of 15 amino acids. Germline-derived CDR1 and CDR2 are MNHEY and SMNVEV (reference sequence). The germline V and J ends were trimmed by 7 bases and 7 bases, with 21 bases remaining between them. Written as DNA, the CDR3 is TGTGCCAGCACCGAAGACAGGTTTCGTACCAATACGCAGTATTTT. Translation gives CASTEDRFRTNTQYF.

This chain uses TRBV7-2 with TRBJ1-5; perhaps TRBD1 as D (6 bases). V was clipped by 1 base and J by 6 bases, with 13 bases between them. The CDR3 covers 15 residues. From germline, CDR1 is SGHTA and CDR2 FQGNSA. CDR3 in amino acids: CASSLETGLGQPQHF. CDR3 bases: TGTGCCAGCAGCTTAGAGACAGGTCTCGGTCAGCCCCAGCATTTT. Full variable domain (outside the CDR3, taken from reference TRBV7-2 and TRBJ1-5): GAGVSQSPSNKVTEKGKDVELRCDPISGHTALYWYRQSLGQGLEFLIYFQGNSAPDKSGLPSDRFSAERTGGSVSTLTIQRTQQEDSAVYLCASSLETGLGQPQHFGDGTRLSIL.

The chain employs TRBV4-1 and TRBJ1-4; 7 bases are a match to TRBD1. CDR1 MGHRA and CDR2 YSYEKL come from the germline V gene. After removal of 4 bases from V and 3 bases from J, the junction contained 11 bases not matched to a gene. The CDR3 is 17 residues long. CDR3: CASSPLGTDFPNEKLFF. CDR3 nucleotide sequence: TGCGCCAGCAGCCCACTTGGGACAGATTTCCCTAATGAAAAACTGTTTTTT.

The chain combines TRBV5-6 with TRBJ2-4, with 9 bases fitting TRBD1. This CDR3 spans 18 amino acids. J lost 0 bases, V lost 3 bases, and 10 bases had no gene match. Germline-derived CDR1 and CDR2 are SGHDT and YYEEEE. CDR3 region: CASSSTQGALLAKNIQYF. For the CDR3, the DNA is TGTGCCAGCAGCTCGACACAGGGGGCCCTATTAGCCAAAAACATTCAGTACTTC.

With respect to this clone: This CDR3 is also generated by other DNA sequences in the sample. The chain carries TRBV2 and TRBJ2-4, with 8 bases matching TRBD1. Germline V gene sequence: CDR1 SNHLY, CDR2 FYNNEI. V trimming: 6 bases; J trimming: 3 bases; junction bases outside the gene matches: 4. This CDR3 has 14 amino acids. CDR3 nucleotides: TGTGCCAGCAGCATAACAGGGGGCAAAAACATTCAGTACTTC. Translated, it gives CASSITGGKNIQYF. The whole variable domain, filled in from reference TRBV2 and TRBJ2-4, reads EPEVTQTPSHQVTQMGQEVILRCVPISNHLYFYWYRQILGQKVEFLVSFYNNEISEKSEIFDDQFSVERPDGSNFTLKIRSTKLEDSAMYFCASSITGGKNIQYFGAGTRLSVL.

Only a few counts were recorded for this clone. This chain uses TRBV5-6 with TRBJ1-1; no clear D. Germline CDR1 is SGHDT and CDR2 is YYEEEE. With 5 bases removed from V and 4 bases from J, the gap between germline ends came to 15 bases. The CDR3 spans 14 residues. The CDR3 reads CASRRDGLSTEAFF. In DNA form, the CDR3 reads TGTGCCAGCAGGAGGGATGGGTTGAGCACTGAAGCTTTCTTT.

This sequence joins TRBV4-2 and TRBJ2-2; D ambiguous. The CDR3 runs 15 residues. With 0 bases removed from V and 7 bases from J, the gap between germline ends came to 12 bases. Germline CDR1 reads LGHNA; CDR2 reads YNFKEQ. The CDR3 DNA reads TGTGCCAGCAGCCAAGATAACCCTAGGAGCGGGGAGCTGTTTTTT. Translation: CASSQDNPRSGELFF.

This clone has a single count. One end of the junction is discordant with germline, which a read error may explain. The V call is TRBV5-4, the J call TRBJ2-3, with unresolved D. The CDR3 sequence is 14 residues long. Germline lookup yields CDR1 SGHNT and CDR2 YYREEE (reference sequence). The CDR3 sequence is CAGSTDGGTDTQYF. The CDR3 nucleotides are TGTGCCGGCAGCACTGACGGAGGCACAGATACGCAGTATTTT. Full variable domain (remainder filled in from reference TRBV5-4 and TRBJ2-3): ETGVTQSPTHLIKTRGQQVTLRCSSQSGHNTVSWYQQALGQGPQFIFQYYREEENGRGNFPPRFSGLQFPNYSSELNVNALELDDSALYLCAGSTDGGTDTQYFGPGTRLTVL.

This clone appeared once. The chain links TRBV6-6 to TRBJ2-1; the match to TRBD1 covers 11 bases. This CDR3 spans 14 amino acids. V lost 6 bases, J lost 9 bases, and 7 bases stayed unmatched. Germline values: CDR1 MNHNY, CDR2 SVGAGI (reference sequence). The CDR3 DNA sequence: TGTGCCAGCAGGCTCCGGGACAGGGGGAGTGAGCAGTTCTTC. Translated: CASRLRDRGSEQFF.

A note on this clone: A read error may produce the germline difference seen at one junction end. The chain combines TRBV7-9 with TRBJ1-2; 8 bases match TRBD1. The CDR3 extends over 15 amino acids. From germline, CDR1 is SEHNR and CDR2 FQNEAQ (reference sequence). CDR3 sequence reads: CSSSIGQGRTYGYTF. As DNA, the CDR3 is TGTTCCAGCAGCATTGGACAGGGAAGGACCTATGGCTACACCTTC. Drawing the rest from reference TRBV7-9 and TRBJ1-2, the complete variable domain is DTGVSQNPRHKITKRGQNVTFRCDPISEHNRLYWYRQTLGQGPEFLTYFQNEAQLEKSRLLSDRFSAERPKGSFSTLEIQRTEQGDSAMYLCSSSIGQGRTYGYTFGSGTRLTVV.

This clone has just a few counts. This chain uses TRBV28 with TRBJ1-6; 9 bases match TRBD1. V lost 6 bases, J lost 1 base, and 7 bases stayed unmatched. The CDR3 has 17 amino acids. The V gene's germline CDR1 is MDHEN and CDR2 SYDVKM. CDR3 region: CASSLGTGMSYNSPLHF. The CDR3 coding sequence is TGTGCCAGCAGCTTAGGGACAGGGATGTCCTATAATTCACCCCTCCACTTT. The whole variable domain, filled in from reference TRBV28 and TRBJ1-6, reads DVKVTQSSRYLVKRTGEKVFLECVQDMDHENMFWYRQDPGLGLRLIYFSYDVKMKEKGDIPEGYSVSREKKERFSLILESASTNQTSMYLCASSLGTGMSYNSPLHFGNGTRLTVT.

The rearrangement links TRBV7-2 to TRBJ2-4; D gene unclear. CDR3 length equals 14 residues. Trimming removed 5 bases at V and 1 base at J, with 9 bases between. The germline V gene has CDR1 SGHTA and CDR2 FQGNSA. CDR3 sequence (DNA): TGTGCCAGCAGCCAAGCATGGGCCAAAAACATTCAGTACTTC. Translated, it gives CASSQAWAKNIQYF.

This clone occurred once. The chain uses TRBV6-1 and TRBJ1-5; the D gene is possibly TRBD1 (5 bases). The ends were cut back, 4 bases at V and 6 bases at J, with 16 bases in the middle. The CDR3 contains 15 residues. Germline-derived CDR1 and CDR2 are MNHNS and SASEGT. The CDR3 DNA reads as TGTGCCAGCAGTGGCGCGGGGACCTTCGGTCAGCCCCAGCATTTT. This gives the protein CASSGAGTFGQPQHF.

The J gene is TRBJ2-5, the V gene TRBV6-5; D might be TRBD1 (5 bases). With 5 bases removed from V and 7 bases from J, the gap between germline ends came to 17 bases. Germline loops: CDR1 MNHEY, CDR2 SVGAGI. The CDR3 length is 14 residues. This CDR3 is CASSKDMTLGTQYF. CDR3 sequence (DNA): TGTGCCAGCAGTAAGGACATGACCTTGGGGACCCAGTACTTC.

V gene TRBV27 combines with J gene TRBJ1-5, with TRBD1 identical over 7 bases. CDR3 length equals 14 residues. The V and J ends lost 5 bases and 1 base, in that order; junction bases with no gene match: 2. CDR1 is MNHEY and CDR2 is SMNVEV in the germline V gene (reference sequence). The CDR3 nucleotides read TGTGCCAGCAGTCTGGGACAGAGCAATCAGCCCCAGCATTTT. It encodes CASSLGQSNQPQHF.

This clone was detected only once. J is TRBJ1-1 and V is TRBV29-1; D is uncertain. Germline values: CDR1 SQVTM, CDR2 ANQGSEA. The CDR3 is 11 residues long. Trimming took off 4 bases at V and 10 bases at J, with 13 bases between the two ends. CDR3 sequence (DNA): TGCAGCGTTGCAGAGGGCCGGGGAGCTTTCTTT. This gives the protein CSVAEGRGAFF.

The rearrangement links TRBV7-2 to TRBJ2-7, with 11 bases fitting TRBD2. The CDR3 loop spans 15 amino acids. J was trimmed by 3 bases and V by 3 bases; bases with no gene match: 4. Germline CDR1 reads SGHTA; CDR2 reads FQGNSA. This CDR3 is CASSFASGRLYEQYF. The CDR3, as DNA: TGTGCCAGCAGCTTCGCTAGCGGGAGGCTCTACGAGCAGTACTTC.

This clone has a single count. V is TRBV15 and J is TRBJ1-2, with D perhaps matching TRBD1 (6 bases). The CDR3 contains 13 residues. The germline V gene has CDR1 LNHNV and CDR2 YYDKDF (reference sequence). The V gene lost 1 base and the J gene lost 10 bases, with 13 bases spanning the gap. The CDR3 DNA follows: TGTGCCACCAGCAGAGGGGCAGGGGAGCACTACACCTTC. Residues: CATSRGAGEHYTF.

V usage is TRBV6-6 and J usage is TRBJ1-6; D remains ambiguous. Trimming cost V 2 bases and J 8 bases, with 13 bases left between them. The CDR3 has 15 residues. The V gene's germline CDR1 is MNHNY and CDR2 SVGAGI (reference sequence). The CDR3, as DNA: TGTGCCAGCAGTTACCACCTAAAGTTGGATTCACCCCTCCACTTT. The encoded protein is CASSYHLKLDSPLHF.

This clone was counted only a few times. The rearrangement links TRBV2 to TRBJ1-2; no clear D. The CDR3 extends over 13 amino acids. V dropped 1 base and J dropped 4 bases, with 7 bases sitting between them. Germline V lookup: CDR1 SNHLY, CDR2 FYNNEI. The CDR3 bases are TGTGCCAGCAGTGAAGTACAGTTCTATGGCTACACCTTC. Protein product: CASSEVQFYGYTF.

The rearrangement uses TRBV2 and TRBJ1-1, with a possible D match to TRBD1 (6 bases). From germline, CDR1 is SNHLY and CDR2 FYNNEI. V was cut by 4 bases and J by 2 bases, with 11 bases left in between. This CDR3 region has 14 residues. CDR3 nucleotides: TGTGCCAGCAGTGCTGGGACATTAAACACTGAAGCTTTCTTT. As protein: CASSAGTLNTEAFF.

V and J are TRBV11-3 and TRBJ2-1; TRBD1 matches 7 bases. The CDR3 runs 13 residues. Germline assignment: CDR1 SGHNT and CDR2 YENEEA. The junction had 6 bases not matched to a gene; V was cut back by 4 bases and J by 9 bases. The CDR3 sequence: CASSSFRDSEQFF. CDR3 bases: TGTGCCAGCAGCTCCTTCAGGGACAGTGAGCAGTTCTTC.

The rearrangement uses TRBV4-3 and TRBJ2-7; D is unresolved. Trimming removed 0 bases from V and 3 bases from J, with 9 bases in between. The germline V gene encodes CDR1 LGHNA and CDR2 YSLEER. The CDR3 loop spans 14 amino acids. CDR3 nucleotides: TGCGCCAGCAGCCAAGATGACTCCCGCTACGAGCAGTACTTC. It specifies CASSQDDSRYEQYF.

V and J are TRBV27 and TRBJ2-7; a weak D match, TRBD1 (7 bases). The germline V and J ends were trimmed by 3 bases and 4 bases, with 16 bases remaining between them. This CDR3 region has 15 residues. Germline V gene sequence: CDR1 MNHEY, CDR2 SMNVEV (reference sequence). The CDR3 loop reads CASSFGGGGKYEQYF. For the CDR3, the DNA is TGTGCCAGCAGTTTTGGAGGAGGGGGCAAGTACGAGCAGTACTTC.